This entry lists 23 T cell receptor beta chains sequenced from one sample in a study of T cells in Graves' hyperthyroidism and ophthalmopathy. RNA transcripts gave rise to amplified TCR beta CDR3 regions. The TCR CDR3 first-round RT-PCR relied on the HTBI primer set. TCRdb re-called the multiplex PCR reads with MiXCR, one entry per CDR3 protein. The table shows 490,000 or so distinct CDR3 sequences, with about 20% occurring only once. The sample comprised blood. The receptor source for this set is a woman between 65 and 79 years old with Graves' ophthalmopathy.

J is TRBJ2-5 and V is TRBV30; possible D gene TRBD1, 6 bases. Trimming left V 5 bases short and J 0 bases short, with 7 bases between. The CDR3 is made up of 12 amino acids. Germline values: CDR1 GTSNPN, CDR2 SVGIG (reference sequence). As DNA, the CDR3 is TGTGCCTGGCAGGGGAACCAAGAGACCCAGTACTTC. Translating gives CAWQGNQETQYF.

This clonotype was seen a handful of times. This chain uses TRBV5-6 with TRBJ2-1; 7 bases fit TRBD2. CDR3 length equals 15 residues. CDR1 and CDR2 from the germline V gene are SGHDT and YYEEEE. Unmatched junction bases numbered 10, after V lost 4 bases and J lost 6 bases. As DNA, the CDR3 is TGTGCCAGCAGCCTGAGACTAGCCCCACGCAATGAGCAGTTCTTC. Amino acids: CASSLRLAPRNEQFF.

Ten or more counts support this clonotype. The rearrangement links TRBV6-1 to TRBJ1-2, with TRBD1 as a possible D gene (6 bases). This CDR3 comprises 15 residues. V dropped 4 bases and J dropped 0 bases, with 12 bases sitting between them. The germline gives CDR1 MNHNS, CDR2 SASEGT. The CDR3 loop is CASSADGQPNYGYTF. CDR3 DNA sequence: TGTGCCAGCAGTGCCGATGGACAGCCTAACTATGGCTACACCTTC.

This clonotype was counted a few times. The chain joins TRBV11-3 to TRBJ2-7, with 10 positions matching TRBD2. The ends lost 1 base at V and 5 bases at J; junction bases unmatched: 5. This CDR3 contains 15 residues. Germline loops: CDR1 SGHNT, CDR2 YENEEA. Written as DNA, the CDR3 is TGTGCCAGCAGCTTAGGCGGGCTAGCGGGAGACGAGCAGTACTTC. Translated, it gives CASSLGGLAGDEQYF.

This clonotype was seen a few times. V is TRBV7-6 and J is TRBJ1-3; 11 positions agree with TRBD1. CDR3 length equals 15 residues. Germline V gene sequence: CDR1 SGHVS, CDR2 FNYEAQ. With V trimmed by 4 bases and J by 8 bases, 7 bases remained unmatched. CDR3 bases: TGTGCCAGCAGCTCCGGGACAGGGGGTAGAGACACCATATATTTT. It yields the protein CASSSGTGGRDTIYF.

This clonotype was detected many times. The chain uses TRBV27 and TRBJ1-1; D is perhaps TRBD1 (6 bases). V lost 1 base to trimming and J lost 1 base, with 7 bases between them. Germline V lookup: CDR1 MNHEY, CDR2 SMNVEV (reference sequence). The CDR3 is 14 residues long. CDR3 nucleotides: TGTGCCAGCAGTTTATGGGGGCAGAACACTGAAGCTTTCTTT. Its translation: CASSLWGQNTEAFF.

The chain has TRBV4-2 and TRBJ1-5; 9 nucleotides agree with TRBD1. Losses at the gene ends were 1 base for V and 5 bases for J; bases not matched to a gene: 3. Germline assignment: CDR1 LGHNA and CDR2 YNFKEQ. The CDR3 spans 15 residues. The DNA of the CDR3 is TGTGCCAGCAGCCAAGTTGGGGACAGGGATCAGCCCCAGCATTTT. Its translation is CASSQVGDRDQPQHF.

This clonotype appeared a few times. This chain joins TRBV29-1 and TRBJ1-2; unclear D gene. V was trimmed by 0 bases and J by 7 bases, leaving 12 bases between them. In germline, CDR1 is SQVTM, CDR2 ANQGSEA. The CDR3 extends over 13 amino acids. Here the CDR3 reads CSVEEFPERGYTF. In DNA, the CDR3 is TGCAGCGTTGAAGAATTCCCCGAACGTGGCTACACCTTC.

The count of this clonotype is one. The gene calls are TRBV9 and TRBJ2-3; D remains ambiguous. CDR3 length equals 14 residues. Looked up from germline, CDR1 is SGDLS and CDR2 is YYNGEE. Trimming removed 0 bases from V and 1 base from J, with 6 bases in between. This CDR3 reads CASSVGLRTDTQYF. CDR3 in DNA: TGTGCCAGCAGCGTAGGACTCCGCACAGATACGCAGTATTTT.

This clonotype was seen once. This chain links TRBV9 with TRBJ2-3; 12 nucleotides line up with TRBD2. The germline gives CDR1 SGDLS, CDR2 YYNGEE. The ends lost 3 bases at V and 7 bases at J; junction bases unmatched: 6. The CDR3 spans 15 residues. DNA of the CDR3: TGTGCCAGCAGCGGCAAAGGACTAGCGGGGAATACGCAGTATTTT. Amino acids: CASSGKGLAGNTQYF.

The V call is TRBV19, the J call TRBJ2-3; TRBD1 might be the D (5 bases). The V gene's germline CDR1 is LNHDA and CDR2 SQIVND (reference sequence). This CDR3 comprises 12 residues. V was cut by 3 bases and J by 9 bases, with 10 bases left in between. CDR3 in amino acids: CASSMWPGTQYF. CDR3 nucleotides: TGTGCCAGTAGTATGTGGCCAGGGACGCAGTATTTT.

This clonotype occurred a few times. This chain connects TRBV5-1 to TRBJ2-5; D possibly uses TRBD1 or TRBD2 (5 bases each). Germline lookup yields CDR1 SGHRS and CDR2 YFSETQ. Trimming took 1 base from V and 5 from J, leaving 15 bases between them. This CDR3 has 15 amino acids. The CDR3 protein is CASSLTGPPAETQYF. The DNA of the CDR3 is TGCGCCAGCAGCTTGACGGGGCCACCAGCGGAGACCCAGTACTTC.

This clonotype was observed many times. The V gene is TRBV28, the J gene TRBJ1-5; a possible D gene is TRBD1 (5 bases). V was clipped by 4 bases and J by 0 bases, with 13 bases between them. Germline CDR1 MDHEN, CDR2 SYDVKM. The CDR3 totals 16 residues. Here the CDR3 reads CASSSPGQGSNQPQHF. CDR3 coding DNA: TGTGCCAGCAGTTCGCCAGGGCAGGGTAGCAATCAGCCCCAGCATTTT.

The CDR3 is CSAQDDTDTQYF. For the CDR3, the DNA is TGCAGTGCCCAAGACGACACAGATACGCAGTATTTT. V and J are TRBV20-1 and TRBJ2-3; D is uncertain. The CDR3 extends over 12 amino acids. V lost 6 bases and J 2 bases, leaving 9 bases between the germline ends. Looked up from germline, CDR1 is DFQATT and CDR2 is SNEGSKA (reference sequence).

This clonotype was counted at least ten times. The chain recombines TRBV7-2 with TRBJ2-7; no reliable D call. V was shortened by 3 bases and J by 5 bases, with 8 bases between the two germline ends. The CDR3 is 12 amino acids. Germline CDR1 and CDR2: SGHTA and FQGNSA. CDR3 sequence: CASSLVLNEQYF. CDR3 DNA sequence: TGTGCCAGCAGCTTGGTGTTGAACGAGCAGTACTTC.

This clonotype was picked up many times. This chain uses TRBV28 with TRBJ2-1; 8 positions match TRBD1. The germline CDR1 and CDR2 sequences are MDHEN and SYDVKM. Unmatched junction bases numbered 7, after V lost 4 bases and J lost 5 bases. The CDR3 is 15 amino acids. The CDR3 spells CASSSGQGLHNEQFF. The DNA of the CDR3 is TGTGCCAGCAGTTCCGGACAGGGATTGCACAATGAGCAGTTCTTC.

This clonotype was found a few times. The chain employs TRBV5-1 and TRBJ2-7; D gene unclear. In germline, CDR1 is SGHRS, CDR2 YFSETQ. The CDR3 length is 14 residues. Between the trimmed V and J ends, which lost 2 bases and 4 bases, there was a span of 13 bases. The CDR3 DNA is TGCGCCAGCAGCTTTGGCGCGCACCCATACGAGCAGTACTTC. Amino acid sequence: CASSFGAHPYEQYF.

This clonotype was recorded many times. The CDR3 DNA reads TGTGCCAGCAGTTTTTCTTTGGTCTCGTCTAACACTGAAGCTTTCTTT. Translating it yields CASSFSLVSSNTEAFF. The J gene is TRBJ1-1, the V gene TRBV27, with D unresolved. V lost 3 bases and J 2 bases, leaving 16 bases between the germline ends. The CDR3 spans 16 residues. Germline V CDR1 and CDR2: MNHEY, SMNVEV (reference sequence).

The J gene is TRBJ1-5, the V gene TRBV10-3; maybe TRBD1 (5 bases). The V gene lost 4 bases and the J gene lost 8 bases, with 15 bases spanning the gap. The CDR3 is made up of 14 amino acids. Germline values: CDR1 ENHRY, CDR2 SYGVKD. DNA of the CDR3: TGTGCCATCAGTGGAGTAGGCCGGGGGGAGCCCCAGCATTTT. It specifies CAISGVGRGEPQHF.

As for this clonotype: Given a much more abundant clone one base away, this may be a read error. The chain joins TRBV11-2 to TRBJ2-5; D might be TRBD1 or TRBD2, each matching 5 bases. TRBJ2-1 matches the DNA end more closely, so the J call is doubtful. The CDR3 runs to 12 residues. Germline loops: CDR1 SGHAT, CDR2 FQNNGV. CDR3 DNA sequence: TGTGCCAGCACCCGTCTCCAAGGGACCCAGTTCTTC. The encoded protein is CASTRLQGTQFF.

V gene TRBV6-2 or TRBV6-3 combines with J gene TRBJ2-7; TRBD1 matches 8 bases. Germline CDR1 MNHEY, CDR2 SVGEGT. J lost 1 base, V lost 7 bases, and 12 bases had no gene match. CDR3 length equals 16 residues. For the CDR3, the DNA is TGTGCCAGCACCCAACCGCTCGGGACAGGTTCCTACGAGCAGTACTTC. Amino acids: CASTQPLGTGSYEQYF.

This rearrangement joins TRBV19 to TRBJ2-2, with no clear D. V shed 4 bases and J shed 1 base, with 10 bases lying between them. The CDR3 spans 15 residues. Germline values: CDR1 LNHDA, CDR2 SQIVND (reference sequence). The CDR3 DNA reads as TGTGCCAGTAGTAGGTCGCAGCAGAACACCGGGGAGCTGTTTTTT. This sequence encodes CASSRSQQNTGELFF.

Worth noting for this clonotype: Since no conserved phenylalanine or tryptophan closes the CDR3, a read error is the likely cause. The chain joins TRBV28 to TRBJ1-6; a weak D match, TRBD1 (6 bases). This CDR3 has 16 amino acids. With 6 bases removed from V and 0 bases from J, the gap between germline ends came to 12 bases. Germline V gene lookup returns CDR1 MDHEN and CDR2 SYDVKM. This chain's CDR3 is CASSQGGSSYNSPLHL. The CDR3 bases are TGTGCCAGCAGCCAAGGGGGGAGCTCCTATAATTCACCCCTCCACTTA.